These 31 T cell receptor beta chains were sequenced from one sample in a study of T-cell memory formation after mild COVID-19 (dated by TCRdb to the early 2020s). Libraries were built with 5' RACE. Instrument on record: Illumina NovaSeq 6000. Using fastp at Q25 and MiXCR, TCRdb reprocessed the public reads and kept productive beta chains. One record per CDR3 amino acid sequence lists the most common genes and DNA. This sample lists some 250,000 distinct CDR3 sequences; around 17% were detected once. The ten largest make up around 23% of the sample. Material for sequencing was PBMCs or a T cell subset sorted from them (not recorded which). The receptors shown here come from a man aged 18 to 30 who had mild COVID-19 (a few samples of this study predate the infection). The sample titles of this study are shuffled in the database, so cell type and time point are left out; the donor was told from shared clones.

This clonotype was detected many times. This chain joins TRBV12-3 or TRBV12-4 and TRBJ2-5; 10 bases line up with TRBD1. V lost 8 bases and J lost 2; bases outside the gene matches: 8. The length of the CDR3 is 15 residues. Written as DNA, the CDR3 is TGTGCCAGCCCCTGGGAGGGACAGGGGCAAGAGACCCAGTACTTC. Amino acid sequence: CASPWEGQGQETQYF.

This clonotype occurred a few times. The CDR3 loop reads CASSSGGNSYEQYF. CDR3 DNA: TGTGCCAGCAGTTCGGGGGGTAACTCCTACGAGCAGTACTTC. The chain links TRBV7-2 to TRBJ2-7; 7 bases match TRBD2. CDR3 size: 14 residues. Germline loops: CDR1 SGHTA, CDR2 FQGNSA. Trimming at V came to 6 bases and at J to 0 bases, leaving 5 bases not matched to a gene.

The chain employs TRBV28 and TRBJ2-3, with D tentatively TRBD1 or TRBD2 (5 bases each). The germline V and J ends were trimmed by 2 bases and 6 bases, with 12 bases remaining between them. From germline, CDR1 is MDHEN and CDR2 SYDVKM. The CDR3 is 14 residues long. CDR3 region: CASSLAGAADTQYF. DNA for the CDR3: TGTGCCAGCAGTTTAGCCGGGGCAGCGGATACGCAGTATTTT. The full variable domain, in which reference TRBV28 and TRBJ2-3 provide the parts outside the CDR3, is DVKVTQSSRYLVKRTGEKVFLECVQDMDHENMFWYRQDPGLGLRLIYFSYDVKMKEKGDIPEGYSVSREKKERFSLILESASTNQTSMYLCASSLAGAADTQYFGPGTRLTVL.

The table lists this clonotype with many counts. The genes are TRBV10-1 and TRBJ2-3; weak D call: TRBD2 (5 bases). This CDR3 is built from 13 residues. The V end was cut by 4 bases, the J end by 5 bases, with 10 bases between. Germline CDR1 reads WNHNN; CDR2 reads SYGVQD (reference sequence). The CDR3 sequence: CASSGETGDTQYF. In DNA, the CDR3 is TGCGCCAGCAGTGGGGAGACGGGAGATACGCAGTATTTT.

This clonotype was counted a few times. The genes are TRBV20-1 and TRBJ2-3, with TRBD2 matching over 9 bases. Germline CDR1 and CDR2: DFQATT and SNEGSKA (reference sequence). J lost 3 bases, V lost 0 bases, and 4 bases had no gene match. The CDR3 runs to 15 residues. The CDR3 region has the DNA TGCAGTGCTAGAGATAACCTAGCGGGGACAGATACGCAGTATTTT. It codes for CSARDNLAGTDTQYF.

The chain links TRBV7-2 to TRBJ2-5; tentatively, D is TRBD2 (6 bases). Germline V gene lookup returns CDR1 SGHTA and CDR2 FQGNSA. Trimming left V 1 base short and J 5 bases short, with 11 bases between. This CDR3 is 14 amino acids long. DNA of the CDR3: TGTGCCAGCAGCTTAGAGTGGGGGGAGGAGACCCAGTACTTC. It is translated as CASSLEWGEETQYF.

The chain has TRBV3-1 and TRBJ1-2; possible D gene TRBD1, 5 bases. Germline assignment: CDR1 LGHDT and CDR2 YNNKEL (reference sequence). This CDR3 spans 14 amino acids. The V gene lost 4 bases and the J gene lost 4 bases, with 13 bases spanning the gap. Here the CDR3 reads CASSPWDGRYGYTF. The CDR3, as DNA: TGTGCCAGCAGCCCTTGGGACGGCCGCTATGGCTACACCTTC. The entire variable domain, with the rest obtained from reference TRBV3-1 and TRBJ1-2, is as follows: DTAVSQTPKYLVTQMGNDKSIKCEQNLGHDTMYWYKQDSKKFLKIMFSYNNKELIINETVPNRFSPKSPDKAHLNLHINSLELGDSAVYFCASSPWDGRYGYTFGSGTRLTVV.

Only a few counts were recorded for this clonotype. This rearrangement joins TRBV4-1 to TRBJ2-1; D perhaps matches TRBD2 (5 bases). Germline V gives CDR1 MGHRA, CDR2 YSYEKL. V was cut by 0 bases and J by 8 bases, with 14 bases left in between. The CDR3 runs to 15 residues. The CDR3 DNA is TGCGCCAGCAGCCAAGACGGTCTCCTGGACTATGAGCAGTTCTTC. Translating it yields CASSQDGLLDYEQFF.

The CDR3 loop reads CASSLRDGEQYV. As DNA, the CDR3 is TGTGCCAGCAGTTTACGGGACGGCGAGCAGTACGTC. This chain connects TRBV27 to TRBJ2-7; possibly TRBD1 or TRBD2 for D (5 bases each). The V gene lost 2 bases and the J gene lost 6 bases, with 8 bases spanning the gap. The germline CDR1 and CDR2 sequences are MNHEY and SMNVEV (reference sequence). The CDR3 extends over 12 amino acids.

The CDR3 protein is CASTLGHSGTYGYTF. As DNA, the CDR3 is TGTGCCAGCACTCTCGGACACTCCGGGACCTATGGCTACACCTTC. This sequence joins TRBV28 and TRBJ1-2; a weak D match, TRBD1 (5 bases). Trimming cost V 7 bases and J 4 bases, with 19 bases left between them. Looked up from germline, CDR1 is MDHEN and CDR2 is SYDVKM. The CDR3 spans 15 residues.

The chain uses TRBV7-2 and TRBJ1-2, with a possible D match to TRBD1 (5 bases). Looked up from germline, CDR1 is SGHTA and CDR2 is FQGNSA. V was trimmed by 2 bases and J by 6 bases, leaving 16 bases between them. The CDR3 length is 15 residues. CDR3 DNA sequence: TGTGCCAGCAGCTTATCGCGCGTGGGGCGGGATGGCTACACCTTC. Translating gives CASSLSRVGRDGYTF.

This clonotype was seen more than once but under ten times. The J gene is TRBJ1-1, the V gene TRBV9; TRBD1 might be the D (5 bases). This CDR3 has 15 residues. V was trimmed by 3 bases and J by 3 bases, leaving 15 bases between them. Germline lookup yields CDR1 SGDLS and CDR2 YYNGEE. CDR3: CASSAGGGVHTEAFF. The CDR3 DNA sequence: TGTGCCAGCAGCGCTGGAGGAGGGGTCCACACTGAAGCTTTCTTT.

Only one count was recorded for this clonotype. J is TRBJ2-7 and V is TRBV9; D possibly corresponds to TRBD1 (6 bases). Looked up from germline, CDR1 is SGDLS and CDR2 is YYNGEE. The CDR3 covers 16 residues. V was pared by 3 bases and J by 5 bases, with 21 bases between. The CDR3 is CASSGGGTGLADEQYF. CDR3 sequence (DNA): TGTGCCAGCAGCGGGGGTGGTACAGGGCTCGCGGACGAGCAGTACTTC. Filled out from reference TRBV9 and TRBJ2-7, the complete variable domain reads DSGVTQTPKHLITATGQRVTLRCSPRSGDLSVYWYQQSLDQGLQFLIQYYNGEERAKGNILERFSAQQFPDLHSELNLSSLELGDSALYFCASSGGGTGLADEQYFGPGTRLTVT.

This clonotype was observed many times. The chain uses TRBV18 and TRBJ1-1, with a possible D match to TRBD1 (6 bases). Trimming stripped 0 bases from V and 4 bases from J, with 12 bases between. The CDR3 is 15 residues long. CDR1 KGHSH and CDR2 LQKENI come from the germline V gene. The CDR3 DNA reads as TGTGCCAGCTCACCACCTGGGGGGCTGCGCACTGAAGCTTTCTTT. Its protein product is CASSPPGGLRTEAFF.

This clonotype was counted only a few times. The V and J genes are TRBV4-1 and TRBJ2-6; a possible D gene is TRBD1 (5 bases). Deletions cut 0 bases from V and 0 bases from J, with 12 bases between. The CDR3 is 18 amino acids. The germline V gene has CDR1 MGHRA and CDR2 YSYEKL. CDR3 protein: CASSQETGTRSGANVLTF. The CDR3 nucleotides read TGCGCCAGCAGCCAAGAAACAGGAACGCGCTCTGGGGCCAACGTCCTGACTTTC.

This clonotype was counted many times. The CDR3 DNA sequence: TGCGCCAGCAGCCAAGAGCCCTACGGACAGGAGCAGTACTTC. Protein sequence: CASSQEPYGQEQYF. The genes are TRBV4-1 and TRBJ2-7, with a weak D call TRBD1 (6 bases). The V gene's germline CDR1 is MGHRA and CDR2 YSYEKL. The CDR3 has 14 amino acids. The germline V and J ends were trimmed by 0 bases and 7 bases, with 13 bases remaining between them.

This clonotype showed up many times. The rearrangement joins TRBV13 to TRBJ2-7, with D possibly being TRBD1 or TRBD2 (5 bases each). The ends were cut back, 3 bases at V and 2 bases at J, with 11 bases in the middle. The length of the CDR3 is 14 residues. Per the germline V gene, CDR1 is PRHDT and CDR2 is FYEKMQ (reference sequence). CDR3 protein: CASSLPGPTYEQYF. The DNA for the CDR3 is TGTGCCAGCAGCTTGCCGGGACCTACCTACGAGCAGTACTTC.

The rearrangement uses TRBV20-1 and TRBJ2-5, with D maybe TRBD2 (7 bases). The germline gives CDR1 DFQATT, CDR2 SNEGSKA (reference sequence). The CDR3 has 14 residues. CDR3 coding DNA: TGCAGATTCTTCAGCGGGGACAACCAAGAGACCCAGTACTTC. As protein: CRFFSGDNQETQYF.

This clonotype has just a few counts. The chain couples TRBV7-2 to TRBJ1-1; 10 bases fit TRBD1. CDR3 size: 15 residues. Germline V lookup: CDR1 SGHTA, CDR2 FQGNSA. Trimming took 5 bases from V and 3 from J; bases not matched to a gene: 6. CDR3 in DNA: TGTGCCAGCAGCGCCCACGGGACAGGGGACACTGAAGCTTTCTTT. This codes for CASSAHGTGDTEAFF. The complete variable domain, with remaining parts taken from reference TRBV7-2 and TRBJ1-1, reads GAGVSQSPSNKVTEKGKDVELRCDPISGHTALYWYRQSLGQGLEFLIYFQGNSAPDKSGLPSDRFSAERTGGSVSTLTIQRTQQEDSAVYLCASSAHGTGDTEAFFGQGTRLTVV.

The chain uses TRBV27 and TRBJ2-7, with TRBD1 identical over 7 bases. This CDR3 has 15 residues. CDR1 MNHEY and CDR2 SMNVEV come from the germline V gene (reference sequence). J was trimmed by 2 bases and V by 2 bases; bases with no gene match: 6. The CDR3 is CASSLKGGGPYEQYV. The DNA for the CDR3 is TGTGCCAGCAGTTTAAAAGGGGGCGGCCCCTACGAGCAGTACGTC.

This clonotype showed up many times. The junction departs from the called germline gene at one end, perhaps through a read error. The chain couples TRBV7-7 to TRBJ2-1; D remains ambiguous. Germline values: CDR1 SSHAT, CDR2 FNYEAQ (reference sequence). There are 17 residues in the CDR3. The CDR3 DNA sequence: TGTGCTAGCAGCCCACGGGTCTCGACGAGCTCCTACAATGAGCAGTTCTTC. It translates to CASSPRVSTSSYNEQFF. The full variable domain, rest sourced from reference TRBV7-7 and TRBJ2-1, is GAGVSQSPRYKVTKRGQDVTLRCDPISSHATLYWYQQALGQGPEFLTYFNYEAQPDKSGLPSDRFSAERPEGSISTLTIQRTEQRDSAMYRCASSPRVSTSSYNEQFFGPGTRLTVL.

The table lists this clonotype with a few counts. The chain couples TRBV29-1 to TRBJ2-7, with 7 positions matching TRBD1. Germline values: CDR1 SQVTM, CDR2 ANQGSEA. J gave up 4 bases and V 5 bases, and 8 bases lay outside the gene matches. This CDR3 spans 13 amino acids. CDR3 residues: CSVRRQGWYEQYF. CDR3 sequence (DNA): TGCAGCGTTCGCAGACAGGGATGGTACGAGCAGTACTTC.

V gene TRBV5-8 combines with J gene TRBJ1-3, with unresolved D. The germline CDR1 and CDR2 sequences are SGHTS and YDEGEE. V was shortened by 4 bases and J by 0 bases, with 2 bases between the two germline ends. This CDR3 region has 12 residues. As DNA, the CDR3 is TGTGCCAGCAGCAACTCTGGAAACACCATATATTTT. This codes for CASSNSGNTIYF.

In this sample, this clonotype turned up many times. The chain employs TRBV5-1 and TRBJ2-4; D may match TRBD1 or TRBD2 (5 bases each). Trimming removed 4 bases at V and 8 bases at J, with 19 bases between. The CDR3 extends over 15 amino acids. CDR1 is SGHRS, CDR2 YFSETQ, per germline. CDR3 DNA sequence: TGCGCCAGCAGCATCCTAGGGGCCGGAGGAGACATTCAGTACTTC. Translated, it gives CASSILGAGGDIQYF.

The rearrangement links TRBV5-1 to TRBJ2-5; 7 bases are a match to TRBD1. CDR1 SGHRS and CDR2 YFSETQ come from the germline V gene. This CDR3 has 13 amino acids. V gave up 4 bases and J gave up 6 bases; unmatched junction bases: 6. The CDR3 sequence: CASSEGARKTQYF. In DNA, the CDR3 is TGCGCCAGCAGCGAGGGGGCGCGGAAGACCCAGTACTTC.

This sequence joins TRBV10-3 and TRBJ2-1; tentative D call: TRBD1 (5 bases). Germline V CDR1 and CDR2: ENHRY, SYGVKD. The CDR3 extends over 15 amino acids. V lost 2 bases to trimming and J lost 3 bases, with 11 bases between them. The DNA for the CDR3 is TGTGCCATCAGTGAGCTGCAGGGAAACTACAATGAGCAGTTCTTC. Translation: CAISELQGNYNEQFF.

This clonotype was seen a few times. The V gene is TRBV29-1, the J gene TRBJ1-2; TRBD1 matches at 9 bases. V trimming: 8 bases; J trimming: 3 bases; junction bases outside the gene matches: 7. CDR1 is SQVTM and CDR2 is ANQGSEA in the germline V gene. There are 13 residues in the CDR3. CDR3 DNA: TGCAGCACGCGTAGACAGGGGGACTATGGCTACACCTTC. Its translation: CSTRRQGDYGYTF.

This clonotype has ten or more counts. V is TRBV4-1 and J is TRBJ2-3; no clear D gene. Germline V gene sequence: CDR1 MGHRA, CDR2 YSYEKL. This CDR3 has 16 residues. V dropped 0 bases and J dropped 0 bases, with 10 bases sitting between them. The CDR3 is CASSQESHPSTDTQYF. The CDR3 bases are TGCGCCAGCAGCCAAGAAAGTCACCCTAGCACAGATACGCAGTATTTT.

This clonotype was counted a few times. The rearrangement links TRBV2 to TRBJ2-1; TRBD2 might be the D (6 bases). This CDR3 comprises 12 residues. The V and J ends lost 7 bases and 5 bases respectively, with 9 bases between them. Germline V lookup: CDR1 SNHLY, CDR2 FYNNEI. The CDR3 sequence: CASNREHNEQFF. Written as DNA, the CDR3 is TGTGCCAGCAACCGGGAGCACAATGAGCAGTTCTTC.

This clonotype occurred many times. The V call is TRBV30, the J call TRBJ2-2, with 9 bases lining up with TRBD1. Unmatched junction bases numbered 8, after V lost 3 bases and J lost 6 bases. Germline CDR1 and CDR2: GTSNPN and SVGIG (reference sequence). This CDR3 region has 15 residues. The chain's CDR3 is CAWRNSGQGSGELFF. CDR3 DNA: TGTGCCTGGAGGAACTCGGGACAGGGCTCCGGGGAGCTGTTTTTT.

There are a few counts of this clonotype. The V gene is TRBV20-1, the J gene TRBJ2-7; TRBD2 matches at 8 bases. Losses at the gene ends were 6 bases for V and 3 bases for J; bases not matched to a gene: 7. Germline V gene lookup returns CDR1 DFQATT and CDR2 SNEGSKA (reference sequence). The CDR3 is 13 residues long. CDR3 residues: CSASRGEGYEQYF. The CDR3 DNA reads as TGCAGTGCATCGCGGGGGGAAGGCTACGAGCAGTACTTC.